One TCR beta chain is described in this entry. This PCR relied on a set of 60 Vbeta primers and 13 Jbeta primers. Profiling relied on immunoSEQ multiplex PCR, and the TCRdb table lists in-frame clones only, not all of them. This sample yields around 170,000 clones, of which more than 75% are seen a single time; 2% to 3% belongs to the top ten. This sample was included in a study of cytomegalovirus exposure and HLA in healthy donors. The specimen sequenced was PBMCs. This receptor was taken from a woman between 45 and 60 years old in good health and CMV-seropositive.

Here the CDR3 reads CASSLVGARSGADTQYF. The CDR3, as DNA: TGTGCCAGCAGCTTAGTGGGGGCTAGATCGGGCGCAGATACGCAGTATTTT. The genes are TRBV7-9 and TRBJ2-3, with a tentative D call TRBD1 (6 bases). Trimming took off 1 base at V and 4 bases at J, with 18 bases between the two ends. Germline loops: CDR1 SEHNR, CDR2 FQNEAQ (reference sequence). This CDR3 is built from 17 residues.